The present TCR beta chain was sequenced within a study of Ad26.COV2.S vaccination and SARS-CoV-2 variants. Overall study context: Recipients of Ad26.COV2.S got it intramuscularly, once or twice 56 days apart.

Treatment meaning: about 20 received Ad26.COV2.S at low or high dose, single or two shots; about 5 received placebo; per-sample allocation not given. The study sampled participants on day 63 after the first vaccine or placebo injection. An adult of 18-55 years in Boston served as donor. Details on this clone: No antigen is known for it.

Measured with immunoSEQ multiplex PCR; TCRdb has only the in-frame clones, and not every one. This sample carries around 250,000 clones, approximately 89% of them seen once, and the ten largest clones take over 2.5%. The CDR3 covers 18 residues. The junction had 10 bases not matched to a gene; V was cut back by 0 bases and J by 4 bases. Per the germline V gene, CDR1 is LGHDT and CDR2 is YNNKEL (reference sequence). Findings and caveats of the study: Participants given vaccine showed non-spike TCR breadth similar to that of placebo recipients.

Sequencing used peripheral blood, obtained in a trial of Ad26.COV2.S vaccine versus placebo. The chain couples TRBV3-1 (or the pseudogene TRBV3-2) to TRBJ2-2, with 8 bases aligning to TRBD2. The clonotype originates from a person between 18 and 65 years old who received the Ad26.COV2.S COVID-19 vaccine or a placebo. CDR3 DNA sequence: TGTGCCAGCAGCCAAGATGGTGTGGCGGGGGGCCCCACCGGGGAGCTGTTTTTT. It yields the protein CASSQDGVAGGPTGELFF.